These T cell receptor beta chains were read from a single sample in a study of Ad26.COV2.S vaccination and SARS-CoV-2 variants. Clones were read by immunoSEQ multiplex PCR, and TCRdb kept only the in-frame ones, dropping some. The table includes approximately 340,000 clones, about 90% detected once. Sequenced material: peripheral blood, taken after recovery from COVID-19. The receptor set was obtained from a human donor who had recovered from COVID-19. Both conserved end residues are trimmed from each CDR3.

v_call cdr3_aa
TRBV11-2 ASSFRGITEAF
TRBV27 ASSFTGGKSGEQY
TRBV7-2 ASSLDPGYYEQY
TRBV7-2 ASSLGQPRSGNTIY
TRBV27 ASRGQVNTEAF
TRBV5-6 ASSREVTDTQY
TRBV6-6 ASSPNRDQPQH
TRBV10-2 ASLGGAEAF
TRBV29-1 SVHQGYEYTQY
TRBV7-8 ASSLQEVVGGVGYT
TRBV10-2 ASRAIDSYEQY
TRBV5-6 ASSLAGGAETQY
TRBV23-1 ASSQSVGGGTGELF
TRBV4-1 ASSQPREGAGSGYT
TRBV7-6 ASSLGGNYGYT
TRBV2 ASSEAHKGANQPQH
TRBV6-5 ATDIQGYNSPLH
TRBV5-1 ASSRGQAPMDYT
TRBV9 ASSAGTGNGNTIY
TRBV5-1 ASSLGVGAGTGELF
TRBV4-1 ASSQEARAGNQPQH
TRBV5-1 ASSLGGKGNQPQH
TRBV6-5 ASSNLAGGIYEQY
TRBV18 ASSPPRGMETQY
TRBV27 ASSSQPGQGPYEQY
TRBV5-1 ASRPARGNTIY
TRBV18 ASSPPQGATGELF
TRBV12-3/TRBV12-4 ASSPQVTPQH
TRBV20-1 SASPGTEAF
TRBV14 ASSHGGTGAFRGNFYYYEQY
TRBV2 ASSERAGGPDTQY
TRBV6-5 ASSYRGTYGYT
TRBV12-5 ASGPGTATSYGYT
TRBV12-3/TRBV12-4 ASTPFPGNTIY
TRBV10-3 AISEGLQSPLH
TRBV19 ASSADRGLGDTQY
TRBV27 ASSSGTSGNPGELF
TRBV2 ASSHLPEQY
TRBV7-3 ASSLSSGGGADTQY
TRBV7-9 ASSSEGGPGAF
TRBV4-1 ASSQGQAGGYEQY
TRBV2 ASSGWATMNTEAF
TRBV7-8 ASSKARAAEAF
TRBV19 ASSIDWGRLDTQY
TRBV7-9 ASSPRDSLKGY
TRBV3-1/TRBV3-2 ASSFRATQETQY
TRBV6-2/TRBV6-3 ASSYSGQGSREKLF
TRBV10-2 ASIPGQGATEAF
TRBV19 ASRGQETQY